These 20 T cell receptor beta chains originate from one sample sequenced in a study of blood T cells in healthy people across ages. Using a J-beta primer mix together with a sample-barcoded 5' primer, a second PCR was run for about 7 to 12 cycles. TCRdb passed the 5' RACE reads through MiXCR, listing each CDR3 protein once. The data contain 800,000 or so distinct CDR3 sequences, about half of them singletons. The sample consisted of blood. These receptors were obtained from a man older than 75 in good health.

The chain combines TRBV10-1 with TRBJ2-3, with D unclear. CDR3 size: 11 residues. V lost 4 bases and J lost 7, with 6 bases in between. Germline assignment: CDR1 WNHNN and CDR2 SYGVQD (reference sequence). The CDR3 nucleotides are TGCGCCAGCAGTGTCGAGAATACGCAGTATTTT. The encoded protein is CASSVENTQYF.

Only one count was recorded for this clonotype. This chain uses TRBV20-1 with TRBJ1-2, with 7 bases that match TRBD1. In germline, CDR1 is DFQATT, CDR2 SNEGSKA (reference sequence). Trimming cost V 1 base and J 3 bases; bases outside gene matches: 17. This CDR3 has 18 amino acids. The CDR3 spells CSARVLTWEGAVDYGYTF. The CDR3 coding sequence is TGCAGTGCTAGAGTCCTAACGTGGGAGGGGGCAGTGGACTATGGCTACACCTTC.

The chain couples TRBV7-2 to TRBJ2-1, with D uncertain. Between the trimmed V and J ends, which lost 5 bases and 8 bases, there was a span of 22 bases. CDR3 size: 16 residues. CDR1 is SGHTA and CDR2 is FQGNSA in the germline V gene. The CDR3 DNA reads as TGTGCCAGCAGCGGCCAACTGGGCGCCATTGGCGATGAGCAGTTCTTC. Encoded protein: CASSGQLGAIGDEQFF.

Many counts were recorded for this clonotype. The rearrangement uses TRBV29-1 and TRBJ2-5, with D perhaps assigned TRBD1 or TRBD2 (5 bases each). The CDR3 is 13 residues long. The germline V gene encodes CDR1 SQVTM and CDR2 ANQGSEA. Trimming pared 8 bases from V and 5 bases from J, leaving 18 bases between. The CDR3 DNA follows: TGCAGCACCTACGGGACGTCGTTTGAGACCCAGTACTTC. It encodes CSTYGTSFETQYF.

This clonotype has a handful of counts. This chain links TRBV4-2 with TRBJ2-7, with 11 bases aligning to TRBD2. CDR3 length: 18 residues. Per germline, CDR1 LGHNA and CDR2 YNFKEQ. The ends lost 4 bases at V and 5 bases at J; junction bases unmatched: 16. The CDR3 spells CASSRGLGSGRVRDEQYF. DNA for the CDR3: TGTGCCAGCAGCCGAGGTTTGGGTAGCGGGAGGGTTCGTGACGAGCAGTACTTC.

Points on this clonotype: The junction departs from germline at one end; a sequencing error may be responsible. V is TRBV29-1 and J is TRBJ2-1; no reliable D call. The germline V gene has CDR1 SQVTM and CDR2 ANQGSEA. This CDR3 spans 12 amino acids. In nucleotides, the CDR3 is TGCAGCGTTGACTACAGCTACAGTGAGCAGTTCTTC. Residues: CSVDYSYSEQFF.

The rearrangement links TRBV27 to TRBJ1-5; D ambiguous. Trimming cost V 7 bases and J 4 bases, with 11 bases left between them. The germline V gene encodes CDR1 MNHEY and CDR2 SMNVEV (reference sequence). The CDR3 covers 13 residues. The CDR3 region is CASTPGPNQPQHF. The CDR3 coding sequence is TGTGCCAGCACTCCGGGTCCGAATCAGCCCCAGCATTTT.

The V call is TRBV12-3 or TRBV12-4, the J call TRBJ2-2; 8 bases are a match to TRBD1. J was trimmed by 3 bases and V by 6 bases; bases with no gene match: 6. This CDR3 contains 15 residues. The CDR3 reads CASSLTGVHTGELFF. As DNA, the CDR3 is TGTGCCAGCAGCTTGACAGGGGTTCACACCGGGGAGCTGTTTTTT.

This clonotype was seen only a few times. V gene TRBV28 combines with J gene TRBJ2-7, with D maybe TRBD1 (5 bases). CDR3 size: 15 residues. V was shortened by 6 bases and J by 0 bases, with 15 bases between the two germline ends. Germline CDR1 MDHEN, CDR2 SYDVKM. The CDR3 DNA reads TGTGCCAGCAGCCCCCAACAGGTCTACTCCTACGAGCAGTACTTC. It encodes CASSPQQVYSYEQYF.

The chain couples TRBV7-2 to TRBJ2-1; weak D call: TRBD2 (5 bases). The CDR3 runs 14 residues. Trimming stripped 5 bases from V and 4 bases from J, with 12 bases between. Germline V gene sequence: CDR1 SGHTA, CDR2 FQGNSA. This CDR3 reads CASSPGIAYNEQFF. The CDR3 DNA follows: TGTGCCAGCAGCCCGGGGATAGCGTACAATGAGCAGTTCTTC.

The rearrangement links TRBV20-1 to TRBJ1-2; TRBD1 matches at 8 bases. From germline, CDR1 is DFQATT and CDR2 SNEGSKA (reference sequence). The CDR3 has 12 amino acids. The CDR3 DNA sequence: TGCAGCCCAGGGCAGGGGGCGGATGGCTACACCTTC. Translating gives CSPGQGADGYTF.

This chain joins TRBV5-1 and TRBJ2-3; the D gene is possibly TRBD2 (5 bases). Trimming removed 1 base at V and 2 bases at J, with 8 bases between. The CDR3 contains 14 residues. Germline CDR1 reads SGHRS; CDR2 reads YFSETQ. The CDR3 DNA reads as TGCGCCAGCAGCTTGAATGACTACACAGATACGCAGTATTTT. It translates to CASSLNDYTDTQYF.

V is TRBV6-5 and J is TRBJ2-1; D gene ambiguous. This CDR3 is 11 amino acids long. The V gene's germline CDR1 is MNHEY and CDR2 SVGAGI. V was clipped by 2 bases and J by 10 bases, with 6 bases between them. The CDR3 DNA sequence: TGTGCCAGCAGTTACGTCTGCGAGCAGTTCTTC. Protein sequence: CASSYVCEQFF.

This chain uses TRBV15 with TRBJ2-3; 11 bases are a match to TRBD2. With 3 bases clipped from V and 0 bases from J, the junction kept 2 bases outside the gene matches. The CDR3 length is 16 residues. CDR1 and CDR2 (germline): LNHNV, YYDKDF (reference sequence). Here the CDR3 DNA reads TGTGCCACCAGCAGTGGGACTAGCGGTAGCACAGATACGCAGTATTTT. Protein: CATSSGTSGSTDTQYF.

The chain joins TRBV5-6 to TRBJ2-1; 8 bases align to TRBD2. The CDR3 extends over 15 amino acids. Per germline, CDR1 SGHDT and CDR2 YYEEEE. The trim removed 3 bases at V and 7 bases at J, leaving 9 bases unmatched. The CDR3, as DNA: TGTGCCAGCAGCTCCGGACTAGCCGTTTGGAATGAGCAGTTCTTC. Translating gives CASSSGLAVWNEQFF.

This clonotype was observed a few times. This sequence joins TRBV6-1 and TRBJ2-5; the match to TRBD1 covers 10 bases. The V and J ends lost 3 bases and 5 bases, in that order; junction bases with no gene match: 6. This CDR3 comprises 15 residues. Germline loops: CDR1 MNHNS, CDR2 SASEGT. The CDR3 DNA reads TGTGCCAGCAGTGAGACACCGGGACAGGGGGAGACCCAGTACTTC. This gives the protein CASSETPGQGETQYF.

The rearrangement links TRBV5-1 to TRBJ2-7, with TRBD2 matching over 7 bases. The V gene end was trimmed by 0 bases and the J gene end by 3 bases; junction bases not matched to a gene: 6. From germline, CDR1 is SGHRS and CDR2 YFSETQ. The CDR3 sequence is 15 residues long. The CDR3 is CASSLVSGGGYEQYF. DNA for the CDR3: TGCGCCAGCAGCTTGGTGTCGGGAGGAGGCTACGAGCAGTACTTC.

The rearrangement joins TRBV28 to TRBJ1-2; D is possibly TRBD1 (5 bases). V was trimmed by 6 bases and J by 8 bases, leaving 13 bases between them. Germline V gene sequence: CDR1 MDHEN, CDR2 SYDVKM. The CDR3 has 12 amino acids. The CDR3 loop is CASSRDRRGYTF. The CDR3 DNA is TGTGCCAGCAGCCGGGACCGAAGGGGCTACACCTTC.

The rearrangement uses TRBV25-1 and TRBJ1-6; no definite D call. Germline V CDR1 and CDR2: MGHDK, SYGVNS. V was shortened by 1 base and J by 9 bases, with 16 bases between the two germline ends. The CDR3 is 16 residues long. The CDR3 bases are TGTGCCAGCAGTGAATTAGTCGGGTCCGGTAGTTCACCCCTCCACTTT. It specifies CASSELVGSGSSPLHF.

The genes are TRBV12-3 or TRBV12-4 and TRBJ2-7; 9 positions match TRBD1. This CDR3 spans 15 amino acids. The J segment lost 6 bases and the V segment lost 3 bases, leaving 9 bases of the junction unmatched. The CDR3 bases are TGTGCCAGCAGTTTGCCGGACAGGGGAGGTGCCGAGCAGTACTTC. Translating it yields CASSLPDRGGAEQYF.